There are many counts of the clone carrying this T cell receptor beta chain. The source of the sample is a study of T-cell reconstitution after alpha-beta-depleted transplantation in children. Construction of the TCRbeta library involved unique molecular identifiers. TCRdb reprocessed the PCR reads via MiXCR and lists one record per CDR3 protein. The sample has about 91,000 distinct CDR3 sequences, roughly 7.7% seen once; the top ten hold about 7%. The V gene's germline CDR1 is SGHRS and CDR2 YFSETQ. The V segment lost 2 bases and the J segment 5 bases; nucleotides outside the gene matches: 5. CDR3 length: 16 amino acids.

Sample: PBMCs from the stem cell graft donor, taken from the stem cell graft. The sequence was obtained from a human donor who donated a stem cell graft to a child with congenital amegakaryocytic thrombocytopenia. The chain has TRBV5-1 and TRBJ2-2; 11 bases are shared with TRBD1. This CDR3 reads CASSFGQGASTGELFF. CDR3 DNA: TGCGCCAGCAGCTTCGGACAGGGGGCCAGTACCGGGGAGCTGTTTTTT.